These 22 T cell receptor beta chains originate from one sample sequenced in a study of OX40 agonist ivuxolimab in advanced cancers. Libraries were prepared by immunoSEQ multiplex PCR; TCRdb keeps only in-frame clonotypes and omits some of them. The sample yields about 64,000 clones, around 80% seen once. Sample: CD4+ or CD8+ T cells sorted from blood, taken in a trial of the OX40 agonist ivuxolimab. These receptors originate from an adult with an advanced solid tumor such as melanoma, head and neck, liver or kidney cancer.

The J gene is TRBJ1-3, the V gene TRBV4-2, with 9 bases aligning to TRBD1. V was clipped by 0 bases and J by 3 bases; unmatched bases: 6. Germline-derived CDR1 and CDR2 are LGHNA and YNFKEQ. The CDR3 spans 17 residues. CDR3 residues: CASSQEFTGGYGNTIYF. CDR3 nucleotides: TGTGCCAGCAGCCAAGAGTTTACAGGGGGCTATGGAAACACCATATATTTT.

The chain employs TRBV9 and TRBJ2-2; 8 positions agree with TRBD2. Germline V lookup: CDR1 SGDLS, CDR2 YYNGEE. The CDR3 totals 16 residues. J was trimmed by 4 bases and V by 3 bases; bases with no gene match: 8. The CDR3 here is CASSALAGFGTGELFF. The CDR3 coding sequence is TGTGCCAGCAGCGCCTTAGCGGGATTCGGCACCGGGGAGCTGTTTTTT.

The rearrangement joins TRBV7-2 to TRBJ2-1; D could derive from TRBD1 or TRBD2 (5 bases each). With 5 bases removed from V and 7 bases from J, the gap between germline ends came to 21 bases. Germline values: CDR1 SGHTA, CDR2 FQGNSA. CDR3 size: 16 residues. The CDR3 sequence: CASSLARDPPGNEQFF. The CDR3 region has the DNA TGTGCCAGCAGCCTTGCCCGGGACCCCCCTGGGAATGAGCAGTTCTTC.

This chain connects TRBV5-4 to TRBJ1-2; 7 nucleotides line up with TRBD1. Germline CDR1 SGHNT, CDR2 YYREEE (reference sequence). This CDR3 region has 17 residues. After removal of 4 bases from V and 3 bases from J, the junction contained 15 bases not matched to a gene. CDR3 residues: CASSLGQADSVYYGYTF. Written as DNA, the CDR3 is TGTGCCAGCAGCCTTGGACAGGCTGACAGCGTGTACTATGGCTACACCTTC.

This chain joins TRBV6-1 and TRBJ2-7; D unclear. The CDR3 is made up of 11 amino acids. Per germline, CDR1 MNHNS and CDR2 SASEGT. V shed 5 bases and J shed 3 bases, with 5 bases lying between them. In nucleotides, the CDR3 is TGTGCCAGCAGTCGCAGCTACGAGCAGTACTTC. It codes for CASSRSYEQYF.

The chain joins TRBV28 to TRBJ2-7; tentatively, D is TRBD2 (5 bases). The germline V and J ends were trimmed by 5 bases and 0 bases, with 14 bases remaining between them. Germline V lookup: CDR1 MDHEN, CDR2 SYDVKM. There are 15 residues in the CDR3. The chain's CDR3 is CASSGSQAASYEQYF. The CDR3 DNA reads TGTGCCAGCAGTGGGTCCCAAGCGGCCTCCTACGAGCAGTACTTC.

This clone has just a few counts. The rearrangement joins TRBV2 to TRBJ2-4; D tentatively reads TRBD1 or TRBD2 (5 bases each). V was cut by 6 bases and J by 1 base, with 16 bases left in between. The CDR3 sequence is 16 residues long. From germline, CDR1 is SNHLY and CDR2 FYNNEI. The CDR3 sequence is CASSGMGRTAKNIQYF. CDR3 bases: TGTGCCAGCAGCGGAATGGGACGGACGGCCAAAAACATTCAGTACTTC.

J is TRBJ1-1 and V is TRBV5-1; maybe TRBD1 (6 bases). The CDR3 is 14 amino acids. The germline V gene has CDR1 SGHRS and CDR2 YFSETQ. V shed 5 bases and J shed 1 base, with 12 bases lying between them. CDR3: CASSTGQSNTEAFF. The DNA for the CDR3 is TGCGCCAGCAGTACTGGACAGTCGAACACTGAAGCTTTCTTT.

This clone was found a few times. This rearrangement joins TRBV19 to TRBJ1-5; unclear D gene. This CDR3 spans 15 amino acids. Trimming cost V 3 bases and J 0 bases, with 9 bases left between them. Looked up from germline, CDR1 is LNHDA and CDR2 is SQIVND (reference sequence). The CDR3 spells CASSIGLYSNQPQHF. DNA for the CDR3: TGTGCCAGTAGTATCGGCCTATATAGCAATCAGCCCCAGCATTTT.

The chain combines TRBV12-5 with TRBJ1-5, with 8 nucleotides matching TRBD1. Germline CDR1 is LGHNT and CDR2 is FRNRAP. The CDR3 is 14 amino acids. V was pared by 5 bases and J by 4 bases, with 4 bases of the junction left unmatched. CDR3 residues: CASGHGQGNQPQHF. As DNA, the CDR3 is TGTGCTAGTGGTCACGGACAGGGAAATCAGCCCCAGCATTTT.

The V call is TRBV11-1, the J call TRBJ2-7, with TRBD1 matching 7 bases. The V and J ends lost 5 bases and 6 bases, in that order; junction bases with no gene match: 13. Germline CDR1 SGHAT, CDR2 FQDESV (reference sequence). CDR3 length equals 15 residues. CDR3 loop: CASSITAGQVGEQYF. The DNA of the CDR3 is TGTGCCAGCAGCATTACCGCTGGACAGGTTGGCGAGCAGTACTTC.

The J gene is TRBJ1-5, the V gene TRBV6-1; D might be TRBD1 (5 bases). Trimming took 6 bases from V and 1 from J, leaving 13 bases between them. The length of the CDR3 is 15 residues. The germline V gene encodes CDR1 MNHNS and CDR2 SASEGT. DNA for the CDR3: TGTGCCAGCAGGGCGGGGGTTACAAGCAATCAGCCCCAGCATTTT. This gives the protein CASRAGVTSNQPQHF.

The chain has TRBV4-2 and TRBJ1-2; 7 nucleotides align to TRBD1. V lost 0 bases, J lost 6 bases, and 7 bases stayed unmatched. CDR3 size: 15 residues. Germline CDR1 reads LGHNA; CDR2 reads YNFKEQ. CDR3 DNA sequence: TGTGCCAGCAGCCAAGATCCGACAGGGTACAATGGCTACACCTTC. Translating gives CASSQDPTGYNGYTF.

This clone has only one observation. A junction boundary mismatches the germline segment, possibly from a read error. The chain has TRBV2 and TRBJ2-3; D is unclear. The V gene's germline CDR1 is SNHLY and CDR2 FYNNEI. The CDR3 loop spans 11 amino acids. CDR3 in amino acids: CASSDGFDLAF. The CDR3, as DNA: TGTGCCAGCAGTGATGGCTTCGATCTTGCTTTT.

The rearrangement links TRBV25-1 to TRBJ1-2; no reliable D call. The V end was cut by 6 bases, the J end by 7 bases, with 9 bases between. The CDR3 runs 11 residues. Germline V gives CDR1 MGHDK, CDR2 SYGVNS. The DNA of the CDR3 is TGTGCCAGCAGAGGTTTGGGTGGCTACACCTTC. As protein: CASRGLGGYTF.

The rearrangement joins TRBV4-3 to TRBJ1-2; no reliable D call. Trimming shortened V by 0 bases and J by 8 bases, and 7 bases separated the two germline ends. The CDR3 is 12 residues long. Germline loops: CDR1 LGHNA, CDR2 YSLEER. CDR3 amino acids: CASSQDPGGYTF. The CDR3 DNA sequence: TGCGCCAGCAGCCAAGATCCGGGCGGCTACACCTTC.

This clone was seen a few times. The chain carries TRBV5-1 and TRBJ2-5; 13 bases are shared with TRBD2. V shed 3 bases and J 2 bases; nucleotides not matched to a gene: 1. CDR1 and CDR2 from the germline V gene are SGHRS and YFSETQ. The CDR3 covers 15 residues. CDR3 region: CASSSGLAGQETQYF. CDR3 bases: TGCGCCAGCAGCTCGGGACTAGCGGGGCAAGAGACCCAGTACTTC.

The chain links TRBV7-2 to TRBJ1-5; D ambiguous. CDR1 and CDR2 from the germline V gene are SGHTA and FQGNSA. The CDR3 sequence is 13 residues long. The V end was cut by 1 base, the J end by 4 bases, with 5 bases between. The CDR3 DNA follows: TGTGCCAGCAGCTTAGTACAGAATCAGCCCCAGCATTTT. Protein: CASSLVQNQPQHF.

The J gene is TRBJ2-1, the V gene TRBV6-1; TRBD1 or TRBD2 may be the D gene (5 bases each). V was shortened by 3 bases and J by 1 base, with 10 bases between the two germline ends. Germline V gives CDR1 MNHNS, CDR2 SASEGT. The CDR3 totals 15 residues. The CDR3 bases are TGTGCCAGCAGTGATATGGGGGTTTCCTACAATGAGCAGTTCTTC. Protein: CASSDMGVSYNEQFF.

The genes are TRBV6-6 and TRBJ2-7, with 9 bases that match TRBD1. V lost 2 bases and J lost 8; bases outside the gene matches: 7. The CDR3 loop spans 14 amino acids. Germline CDR1 and CDR2: MNHNY and SVGAGI (reference sequence). The CDR3 loop reads CASSYLQGAVKQYF. CDR3 DNA sequence: TGTGCCAGCAGTTACCTACAGGGGGCGGTAAAGCAGTACTTC.

The rearrangement links TRBV9 to TRBJ2-3; TRBD2 aligns across 7 bases. The CDR3 has 15 amino acids. Germline V gene lookup returns CDR1 SGDLS and CDR2 YYNGEE. V lost 1 base, J lost 0 bases, and 2 bases stayed unmatched. The CDR3 spells CASSVSAGSTDTQYF. In nucleotides, the CDR3 is TGTGCCAGCAGCGTATCAGCGGGGAGCACAGATACGCAGTATTTT.

The CDR3 here is CASSTQAEQYF. The CDR3 bases are TGTGCCAGCAGTACTCAAGCCGAGCAGTACTTC. The chain links TRBV6-5 to TRBJ2-7; D is unclear. CDR1 MNHEY and CDR2 SVGAGI come from the germline V gene. CDR3 length: 11 amino acids. Trimming shortened V by 5 bases and J by 6 bases, and 8 bases separated the two germline ends.